A single sample is the source of the 15 T cell receptor beta chains below, sequenced in a study of T cell responses to AZD1222 COVID-19 vaccine. Profiling relied on immunoSEQ multiplex PCR, and the TCRdb table lists in-frame clones only, not all of them. Among about 100,000 clones listed, more than 70% were seen once. This specimen was peripheral blood, taken on day 0 of MenACWY control vaccination. These receptor sequences come from an adult in good health.

This chain uses TRBV7-2 with TRBJ1-1, with D uncertain. V was trimmed by 2 bases and J by 6 bases, leaving 13 bases between them. This CDR3 region has 14 residues. Germline V gives CDR1 SGHTA, CDR2 FQGNSA. CDR3 residues: CASSLPGVWSEAFF. Written as DNA, the CDR3 is TGTGCCAGCAGCTTACCCGGTGTGTGGTCTGAAGCTTTCTTT.

This clone was seen only once. V is TRBV4-3 and J is TRBJ1-2; the D is unclear. In germline, CDR1 is LGHNA, CDR2 YSLEER. This CDR3 is 14 amino acids long. V was clipped by 3 bases and J by 8 bases, with 16 bases between them. The CDR3 DNA reads as TGCGCCAGCAGCCATTCGGTCGGGCACCTGGGCTACACCTTC. The encoded protein is CASSHSVGHLGYTF.

The gene calls are TRBV7-2 and TRBJ2-5; D is unclear. The CDR3 has 13 amino acids. V was clipped by 0 bases and J by 5 bases, with 7 bases between them. Germline assignment: CDR1 SGHTA and CDR2 FQGNSA. The CDR3 protein is CASSLAPHETQYF. The CDR3 coding sequence is TGTGCCAGCAGCTTAGCCCCTCACGAGACCCAGTACTTC.

The chain joins TRBV19 to TRBJ2-1; 8 positions agree with TRBD2. This CDR3 is 16 amino acids long. From germline, CDR1 is LNHDA and CDR2 SQIVND (reference sequence). Trimming at V came to 3 bases and at J to 3 bases, leaving 7 bases not matched to a gene. CDR3 sequence reads: CASSIGGALGYNEQFF. DNA for the CDR3: TGTGCCAGTAGTATCGGGGGGGCGTTAGGCTACAATGAGCAGTTCTTC.

The rearrangement uses TRBV19 and TRBJ1-2; D is undetermined. There are 14 residues in the CDR3. Germline lookup yields CDR1 LNHDA and CDR2 SQIVND (reference sequence). V was clipped by 6 bases and J by 3 bases, with 14 bases between them. The DNA of the CDR3 is TGTGCCAGTAGCCGCCCGGGTCTGGACTATGGCTACACCTTC. It translates to CASSRPGLDYGYTF. The entire variable domain, with the rest obtained from reference TRBV19 and TRBJ1-2, is as follows: DGGITQSPKYLFRKEGQNVTLSCEQNLNHDAMYWYRQDPGQGLRLIYYSQIVNDFQKGDIAEGYSVSREKKESFPLTVTSAQKNPTAFYLCASSRPGLDYGYTFGSGTRLTVV.

This clone has only a few counts. The rearrangement links TRBV3-1 (or the pseudogene TRBV3-2) to TRBJ2-1; 7 bases fit TRBD2. V shed 4 bases and J 7 bases; nucleotides not matched to a gene: 10. CDR3 length: 15 amino acids. Germline CDR1 is LGHDT and CDR2 is YNNKEL (reference sequence). The CDR3 is CASSLEGLGPNEQFF. The CDR3 DNA follows: TGTGCCAGCAGCCTCGAAGGACTAGGTCCTAATGAGCAGTTCTTC.

V is TRBV6-2 or TRBV6-3 and J is TRBJ2-7; 8 nucleotides match TRBD2. The CDR3 sequence is 14 residues long. Germline V gene lookup returns CDR1 MNHEY and CDR2 SVGEGT. Germline trimming cut 6 bases from V and 4 bases from J; bases unmatched to any gene: 8. CDR3 DNA sequence: TGTGCCAGCAGCCCGGGGGGGTGGTCGTACGAGCAGTACTTC. It translates to CASSPGGWSYEQYF.

This clone was picked up a small number of times. The chain uses TRBV19 and TRBJ1-3; D is uncertain. V was clipped by 5 bases and J by 0 bases, with 11 bases between them. Germline CDR1 and CDR2: LNHDA and SQIVND (reference sequence). The CDR3 covers 15 residues. DNA for the CDR3: TGTGCCAGTAGTGCGGGGAAAAGCTCTGGAAACACCATATATTTT. Translating it yields CASSAGKSSGNTIYF.

V gene TRBV11-2 combines with J gene TRBJ2-7; tentatively, D is TRBD1 (5 bases). The germline V and J ends were trimmed by 3 bases and 2 bases, with 8 bases remaining between them. The CDR3 is 13 amino acids. CDR1 and CDR2 (germline): SGHAT, FQNNGV. The CDR3 region has the DNA TGTGCCAGCAGCTTGGACATACCCTACGAGCAGTACTTC. It specifies CASSLDIPYEQYF. The full variable domain, completed using reference TRBV11-2 and TRBJ2-7, is EAGVAQSPRYKIIEKRQSVAFWCNPISGHATLYWYQQILGQGPKLLIQFQNNGVVDDSQLPKDRFSAERLKGVDSTLKIQPAKLEDSAVYLCASSLDIPYEQYFGPGTRLTVT.

V is TRBV29-1 and J is TRBJ1-1, with D uncertain. The CDR3 length is 13 residues. Germline CDR1 SQVTM, CDR2 ANQGSEA. Trimming shortened V by 4 bases and J by 1 base, and 10 bases separated the two germline ends. The CDR3, as DNA: TGCAGCGTTGGGGCAGAGAGGAACACTGAAGCTTTCTTT. It is translated as CSVGAERNTEAFF.

This sequence joins TRBV19 and TRBJ1-1; 9 bases map to TRBD1. The germline V gene has CDR1 LNHDA and CDR2 SQIVND (reference sequence). V lost 6 bases to trimming and J lost 0 bases; unmatched junction nucleotides: 11. This CDR3 contains 17 residues. CDR3 sequence: CASRRQGVTLVNTEAFF. CDR3 DNA sequence: TGTGCCAGTAGGAGACAGGGGGTGACGTTGGTGAACACTGAAGCTTTCTTT.

V gene TRBV5-1 combines with J gene TRBJ1-6, with TRBD1 identical over 7 bases. This CDR3 is built from 15 residues. V lost 5 bases and J lost 10; bases outside the gene matches: 12. In germline, CDR1 is SGHRS, CDR2 YFSETQ. The CDR3 DNA reads TGCGCCAGCAGGTTTGAGGCGCAGGGGGAGTCACCCCTCCACTTT. Translated, it gives CASRFEAQGESPLHF. Full variable domain (outside the CDR3, taken from reference TRBV5-1 and TRBJ1-6): KAGVTQTPRYLIKTRGQQVTLSCSPISGHRSVSWYQQTPGQGLQFLFEYFSETQRNKGNFPGRFSGRQFSNSRSEMNVSTLELGDSALYLCASRFEAQGESPLHFGNGTRLTVT.

This clone has only a few counts. This chain uses TRBV4-3 with TRBJ2-3; maybe TRBD2 (5 bases). Trimming took off 0 bases at V and 6 bases at J, with 7 bases between the two ends. CDR1 LGHNA and CDR2 YSLEER come from the germline V gene. The CDR3 consists of 13 residues. Here the CDR3 reads CASSQDSGDTQYF. The CDR3 bases are TGCGCCAGCAGCCAAGATTCGGGGGATACGCAGTATTTT.

The CDR3 here is CASSLSRQFGTGELFF. In DNA, the CDR3 is TGTGCCAGCAGCTTAAGTAGACAGTTCGGGACCGGGGAGCTGTTTTTT. The chain recombines TRBV7-7 with TRBJ2-2, with TRBD1 as a possible D gene (5 bases). CDR1 is SSHAT, CDR2 FNYEAQ, per germline (reference sequence). CDR3 length: 16 amino acids. V lost 2 bases and J 5 bases, leaving 15 bases between the germline ends.

The sample holds one count of this clone. The V and J genes are TRBV30 and TRBJ2-1; 7 nucleotides agree with TRBD2. CDR1 is GTSNPN, CDR2 SVGIG, per germline (reference sequence). This CDR3 region has 16 residues. Unmatched junction bases numbered 8, after V lost 0 bases and J lost 3 bases. Written as DNA, the CDR3 is TGTGCCTGGAGTGTACTAAGGACTAGTCTCTACAATGAGCAGTTCTTC. Protein: CAWSVLRTSLYNEQFF.